A selection of T cell receptor beta chains follows, all from one sample in a study of Graves' ophthalmopathy and Graves' hyperthyroidism. TCRdb ran MiXCR on the multiplex PCR reads and lists one entry per CDR3 protein. The table has roughly 350,000 distinct CDR3 sequences, roughly a sixth seen once; the top ten hold around 2.4%. Material for sequencing was peripheral blood. These receptor sequences come from an adult woman with stable Graves' hyperthyroidism. Each CDR3 is given with its conserved first and last residue. Each record gives: V gene, J gene, D gene, clone size, CDR3 DNA, CDR3 protein. The D gene is left open where the match is weak. Size tells how often a clone was seen (once, few, many) or the class of an expanded clone, and some rows leave it out.

v_gene: TRBV20-1; j_gene: TRBJ2-5; d_gene: .; abundance: many; CDR3nt: TGCAGTGGGAGGGGCAAACAAGAGACCCAGTACTTC; CDR3aa: CSGRGKQETQYF
v_gene: TRBV6-2/TRBV6-3; j_gene: TRBJ2-1; d_gene: .; abundance: few; CDR3nt: TGTGCCAGCACTGGGGCAGACTCCTACAATGAGCAGTTCTTC; CDR3aa: CASTGADSYNEQFF
v_gene: TRBV5-8; j_gene: TRBJ2-7; d_gene: .; abundance: many; CDR3nt: TGTGCCAGCAGCTCTGGGGTGAGGGGTGTTGAGGAGCAGTACTTC; CDR3aa: CASSSGVRGVEEQYF
v_gene: TRBV6-1; j_gene: TRBJ1-2; d_gene: .; abundance: .; CDR3nt: TGTGCCAGCAGTCTAAGCCGGAGCTACACCTTC; CDR3aa: CASSLSRSYTF
v_gene: TRBV12-3/TRBV12-4; j_gene: TRBJ1-1; d_gene: .; abundance: .; CDR3nt: TGTGCCAGCAGTTTTGAGAGGAAAATTAGTGAAGCTTTCTTT; CDR3aa: CASSFERKISEAFF
v_gene: TRBV12-3/TRBV12-4; j_gene: TRBJ2-7; d_gene: .; abundance: many; CDR3nt: TGTGCCAGCAGTTTGTTTTCTAGCTACGAGCAGTACTTC; CDR3aa: CASSLFSSYEQYF
v_gene: TRBV28; j_gene: TRBJ2-6; d_gene: .; abundance: many; CDR3nt: TGTGCCAGCAGTTCGATAAAAGGGAGGCAAATGGAGGCCAACGTCCTGACTTTC; CDR3aa: CASSSIKGRQMEANVLTF
v_gene: TRBV29-1; j_gene: TRBJ2-7; d_gene: TRBD2; abundance: many; CDR3nt: TGCAGCGCCCGGGGGACTAGCGGGAAACCTACCTACGAGCAGTACTTC; CDR3aa: CSARGTSGKPTYEQYF
v_gene: TRBV6-1; j_gene: TRBJ1-2; d_gene: .; abundance: many; CDR3nt: TGTGCCAGCAGCAAACTCGGGTCGCTCTATGGCTACACCTTC; CDR3aa: CASSKLGSLYGYTF
v_gene: TRBV6-1; j_gene: TRBJ2-4; d_gene: .; abundance: .; CDR3nt: TGTGCCAGCAGTGACCTTGGAAGGCAGCAAAACATTCAGTACTTC; CDR3aa: CASSDLGRQQNIQYF
v_gene: TRBV11-2; j_gene: TRBJ2-7; d_gene: .; abundance: .; CDR3nt: TGTGCCAGCAGCGACCCGGGGTTTTACTACGAGCAGTACTTC; CDR3aa: CASSDPGFYYEQYF
v_gene: TRBV5-1; j_gene: TRBJ1-1; d_gene: .; abundance: many; CDR3nt: TGCGCCAGCAGGTCCGGAGGGAACACTGAAGCTTTCTTT; CDR3aa: CASRSGGNTEAFF
v_gene: TRBV29-1; j_gene: TRBJ2-7; d_gene: TRBD1; abundance: many; CDR3nt: TGCAGCGCTGTCGACAGGGATGGGTCCTACGAGCAGTACTTC; CDR3aa: CSAVDRDGSYEQYF
v_gene: TRBV30; j_gene: TRBJ2-2; d_gene: .; abundance: many; CDR3nt: TGTGCCTGGAGTTTTGGGACGGCGGGCGCCGGGGAGCTGTTTTTT; CDR3aa: CAWSFGTAGAGELFF
v_gene: TRBV9; j_gene: TRBJ1-2; d_gene: .; abundance: many; CDR3nt: TGTGCCAGCAGCGATGACGGCTATGGCTACACCTTC; CDR3aa: CASSDDGYGYTF
v_gene: TRBV4-3; j_gene: TRBJ1-5; d_gene: .; abundance: many; CDR3nt: TGCGCCAGCAGCCAAAGATGGGGGAGTGATCAGCCCCAGCATTTT; CDR3aa: CASSQRWGSDQPQHF
v_gene: TRBV6-2/TRBV6-3; j_gene: TRBJ1-3; d_gene: .; abundance: many; CDR3nt: TGTGCCAGCAAGGACCTGGAAAACACCATATATTTT; CDR3aa: CASKDLENTIYF
v_gene: TRBV5-4; j_gene: TRBJ1-1; d_gene: TRBD1; abundance: .; CDR3nt: TGTGCCAGCAGCTACTCGGGGACAGGGGGCTCTGGGGCTTTCTTT; CDR3aa: CASSYSGTGGSGAFF
v_gene: TRBV12-3/TRBV12-4; j_gene: TRBJ2-7; d_gene: .; abundance: many; CDR3nt: TGTGCCAGCAGTACGACCGGGACAAACTACGAGCAGTACTTC; CDR3aa: CASSTTGTNYEQYF
v_gene: TRBV19; j_gene: TRBJ1-5; d_gene: .; abundance: many; CDR3nt: TGTGCCAGTAGTATTCGTAATCAGCCCCAGCATTTT; CDR3aa: CASSIRNQPQHF
v_gene: TRBV12-3/TRBV12-4; j_gene: TRBJ2-5; d_gene: TRBD1; abundance: many; CDR3nt: TGTGCCAGCAGTAACCCGACAGGGGAAAGAGAGACCCAGTACTTC; CDR3aa: CASSNPTGERETQYF